The 16 T cell receptor beta chains presented below share a single source sample, sequenced in a study of shared clonotypes between healthy human individuals. Assay used: immunoSEQ multiplex PCR; TCRdb lists only in-frame clones, some missing. The repertoire consists of about 680,000 clones, with roughly nine tenths occurring once and the leading ten covering 20% to 25%. Naive CD8 populations comprised CD45RO-negative cells positively selected for CCR7, excluding terminally differentiated effector memory CD45RA+ cells. Sequencing was performed on naive CD8+ T cells sorted from blood. The source is a man aged 25-45 years in good health.

J is TRBJ2-3 and V is TRBV19; 8 bases line up with TRBD2. Germline CDR1 reads LNHDA; CDR2 reads SQIVND (reference sequence). V lost 0 bases, J lost 3 bases, and 5 bases stayed unmatched. CDR3 length: 16 residues. CDR3 protein: CASSIDTGGLTDTQYF. The CDR3 coding sequence is TGTGCCAGTAGTATAGATACGGGAGGGCTAACAGATACGCAGTATTTT. The whole variable domain, remainder taken from reference TRBV19 and TRBJ2-3, is DGGITQSPKYLFRKEGQNVTLSCEQNLNHDAMYWYRQDPGQGLRLIYYSQIVNDFQKGDIAEGYSVSREKKESFPLTVTSAQKNPTAFYLCASSIDTGGLTDTQYFGPGTRLTVL.

This chain uses TRBV7-2 with TRBJ1-5; D is unresolved. V lost 5 bases, J lost 7 bases, and 18 bases lay in between. This CDR3 contains 15 residues. Germline CDR1 SGHTA, CDR2 FQGNSA. The CDR3, as DNA: TGTGCCAGCAGCCCTTCTCGCGGCGGTGGACAGCCCCAGCATTTT. Its translation is CASSPSRGGGQPQHF.

The gene calls are TRBV5-5 and TRBJ2-7; maybe TRBD2 (6 bases). V lost 9 bases and J lost 5, with 30 bases in between. CDR1 and CDR2 from the germline V gene are SGHKS and YYEKEE (reference sequence). This CDR3 has 17 amino acids. Here the CDR3 reads CATWGWEETTSRNEQYF. The DNA of the CDR3 is TGTGCCACCTGGGGGTGGGAGGAAACTACCTCTCGGAACGAGCAGTACTTC.

This clone was detected once. J is TRBJ2-1 and V is TRBV10-3; the match to TRBD2 covers 15 bases. Germline V lookup: CDR1 ENHRY, CDR2 SYGVKD. After removal of 4 bases from V and 9 bases from J, the junction contained 1 base not matched to a gene. This CDR3 region has 14 residues. CDR3 coding DNA: TGTGCCATCAGTGGGACTAGCGGGAGGGTTGAGCAGTTCTTC. Residues: CAISGTSGRVEQFF.

The chain is built from TRBV9 and TRBJ2-2, with 9 nucleotides matching TRBD2. CDR3 length equals 15 residues. The V segment lost 0 bases and the J segment 9 bases; nucleotides outside the gene matches: 6. Germline CDR1 and CDR2: SGDLS and YYNGEE. CDR3 nucleotide sequence: TGTGCCAGCAGCGTAGTGGCGGGAGGGCCAAGGGAGCTGTTTTTT. Translating gives CASSVVAGGPRELFF.

V and J are TRBV5-1 and TRBJ2-7, with 12 bases lining up with TRBD1. The germline V gene has CDR1 SGHRS and CDR2 YFSETQ. This CDR3 contains 14 residues. V dropped 4 bases and J dropped 5; count of bases not matched to a gene: 4. CDR3 DNA: TGCGCCAGCAGCGTGGGACAGGGGGCGCACGAGCAGTACTTC. This translates into CASSVGQGAHEQYF.

This chain uses TRBV7-9 with TRBJ2-2, with TRBD1 identical over 8 bases. CDR1 SEHNR and CDR2 FQNEAQ come from the germline V gene (reference sequence). The ends lost 5 bases at V and 8 bases at J; junction bases unmatched: 10. This CDR3 is built from 15 residues. Here the CDR3 reads CASSSKDRVKGELFF. The CDR3 DNA reads TGTGCCAGCAGCAGTAAGGACAGGGTCAAAGGGGAGCTGTTTTTT.

The CDR3 coding sequence is TGTGCCAGCAGTTCTTCTCCTAGCGGGAGTGCAGATACGCAGTATTTT. Translating gives CASSSSPSGSADTQYF. This chain connects TRBV27 to TRBJ2-3; TRBD2 matches at 10 bases. Germline assignment: CDR1 MNHEY and CDR2 SMNVEV (reference sequence). The CDR3 sequence is 16 residues long. The V gene end was trimmed by 4 bases and the J gene end by 4 bases; junction bases not matched to a gene: 8.

The DNA for the CDR3 is TGTGCCAGCAGCACGAGACAGGCCGCAACTAATGAAAAACTGTTTTTT. Its protein is CASSTRQAATNEKLFF. V gene TRBV7-9 combines with J gene TRBJ1-4, with D possibly TRBD1 on 6 matching bases. Germline V gene data show CDR1 as SEHNR and CDR2 as FQNEAQ (reference sequence). V was pared by 5 bases and J by 0 bases, with 13 bases between. CDR3 length: 16 residues.

V usage is TRBV7-8 and J usage is TRBJ2-1; D possibly corresponds to TRBD1 (6 bases). The V end lost 5 bases, the J end lost 0 bases, and 14 bases lay between the germline ends. The CDR3 covers 16 residues. The germline CDR1 and CDR2 sequences are SGHVS and FQNEAQ. The CDR3 DNA follows: TGTGCCAGCAGCCATGATAGGGGGAGCTCCTACAATGAGCAGTTCTTC. Its protein product is CASSHDRGSSYNEQFF.

The rearrangement joins TRBV5-1 to TRBJ2-2, with TRBD2 matching over 8 bases. V trimming: 2 bases; J trimming: 3 bases; junction bases outside the gene matches: 3. The CDR3 has 15 amino acids. CDR1 and CDR2 from the germline V gene are SGHRS and YFSETQ. The CDR3 sequence: CASSFGTSYTGELFF. For the CDR3, the DNA is TGCGCCAGCAGCTTTGGGACTAGTTACACCGGGGAGCTGTTTTTT.

Concerning this clone itself: A read error may produce the germline difference seen at one junction end. This chain joins TRBV9 and TRBJ2-2; 7 bases align to TRBD2. Germline loops: CDR1 SGDLS, CDR2 YYNGEE. The CDR3 is 15 amino acids. For the CDR3, the DNA is TGCGCCAGCAGCGAAGTTACTAGCGACACCGGGGAGCTGTTTTTT. Protein: CASSEVTSDTGELFF. Combining the CDR3 with reference TRBV9 and TRBJ2-2 gives the whole variable domain DSGVTQTPKHLITATGQRVTLRCSPRSGDLSVYWYQQSLDQGLQFLIQYYNGEERAKGNILERFSAQQFPDLHSELNLSSLELGDSALYFCASSEVTSDTGELFFGEGSRLTVL.

This sequence joins TRBV4-1 and TRBJ2-5; TRBD2 matches 9 bases. The CDR3 loop spans 16 amino acids. The V gene end was trimmed by 3 bases and the J gene end by 4 bases; junction bases not matched to a gene: 9. The germline V gene has CDR1 MGHRA and CDR2 YSYEKL. CDR3 region: CASSQYLAGEGETQYF. CDR3 sequence (DNA): TGCGCCAGCAGCCAGTACTTAGCGGGAGAAGGAGAGACCCAGTACTTC.

The gene calls are TRBV28 and TRBJ1-1; D unresolved. The CDR3 runs to 13 residues. V lost 2 bases and J lost 5, with 9 bases in between. Germline CDR1 and CDR2: MDHEN and SYDVKM. Here the CDR3 DNA reads TGTGCCAGCAGTTTAGGTGTCTGGACTGAAGCTTTCTTT. Translating gives CASSLGVWTEAFF.

The DNA of the CDR3 is TGTGCCAGCAGCCTGATTCTGGGGGGCGACTATGGCTACACCTTC. This translates into CASSLILGGDYGYTF. The rearrangement links TRBV14 to TRBJ1-2; weak D call: TRBD1 (6 bases). Germline CDR1 reads SGHDN; CDR2 reads FVKESK. The V gene lost 4 bases and the J gene lost 3 bases, with 15 bases spanning the gap. The CDR3 totals 15 residues.

J is TRBJ2-1 and V is TRBV9, with TRBD2 as a possible D gene (5 bases). This CDR3 is 11 amino acids long. Germline lookup yields CDR1 SGDLS and CDR2 YYNGEE. Deletions cut 4 bases from V and 9 bases from J, with 8 bases between. The CDR3 here is CASSTGIEQFF. For the CDR3, the DNA is TGTGCCAGCAGCACCGGGATTGAGCAGTTCTTC.